Below, 4 T cell receptor beta chains from the same sample are listed, as sequenced in a study of early T cells in non-severe SARS-CoV-2 infection. TCRdb reanalysed the 5' RACE reads using MiXCR and keeps one entry per CDR3 protein. The sample lists 29,000 or so distinct CDR3 sequences; roughly 5% were seen once. Sequenced sample: whole blood. These receptors came from an adult who was a healthcare worker with PCR-confirmed SARS-CoV-2 infection or an uninfected control (not recorded which).

Many counts were recorded for this clonotype. This chain links TRBV6-1 with TRBJ2-7; 9 bases are shared with TRBD1. V lost 6 bases and J lost 4; bases outside the gene matches: 13. Germline V lookup: CDR1 MNHNS, CDR2 SASEGT. This CDR3 contains 16 residues. CDR3 DNA: TGTGCCAGCAGATACGGACAGGGGTTGGGGCTTTACGAGCAGTACTTC. It translates to CASRYGQGLGLYEQYF.

This clonotype came up many times. This rearrangement joins TRBV25-1 to TRBJ2-1, with 10 positions matching TRBD1. The trim removed 4 bases at V and 6 bases at J, leaving 9 bases unmatched. From germline, CDR1 is MGHDK and CDR2 SYGVNS. The CDR3 consists of 16 residues. In DNA, the CDR3 is TGTGCCAGCAGTGTTGCCCGGGACAGGGGAAGCAATGAGCAGTTCTTC. The encoded protein is CASSVARDRGSNEQFF.

The chain is built from TRBV12-3 or TRBV12-4 and TRBJ1-1, with TRBD1 identical over 8 bases. The V and J ends lost 3 bases and 3 bases, in that order; junction bases with no gene match: 6. This CDR3 comprises 15 residues. The CDR3 DNA is TGTGCCAGCAGTTTGGCCGGGACAGGCTACACTGAAGCTTTCTTT. Its protein is CASSLAGTGYTEAFF.

The table lists this clonotype with many counts. The chain recombines TRBV7-7 with TRBJ1-1; D not certain. Trimming took off 5 bases at V and 0 bases at J, with 10 bases between the two ends. The CDR3 runs to 14 residues. Germline V gives CDR1 SSHAT, CDR2 FNYEAQ (reference sequence). CDR3 in DNA: TGTGCCAGCAGCCTAATCGACCTGAACACTGAAGCTTTCTTT. It specifies CASSLIDLNTEAFF.